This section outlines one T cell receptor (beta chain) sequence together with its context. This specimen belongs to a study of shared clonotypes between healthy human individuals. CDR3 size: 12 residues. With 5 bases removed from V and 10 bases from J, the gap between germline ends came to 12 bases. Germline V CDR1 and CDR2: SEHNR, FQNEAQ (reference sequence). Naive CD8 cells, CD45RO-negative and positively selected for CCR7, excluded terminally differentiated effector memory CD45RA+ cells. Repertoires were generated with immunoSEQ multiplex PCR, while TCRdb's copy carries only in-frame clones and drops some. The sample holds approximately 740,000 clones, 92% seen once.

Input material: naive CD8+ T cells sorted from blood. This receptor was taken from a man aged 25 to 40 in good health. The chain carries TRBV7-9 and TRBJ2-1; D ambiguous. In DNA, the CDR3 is TGTGCCAGCAGCGAGAGGACGGCCGAGCAGTTCTTC. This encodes CASSERTAEQFF. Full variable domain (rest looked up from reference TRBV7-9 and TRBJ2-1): DTGVSQNPRHKITKRGQNVTFRCDPISEHNRLYWYRQTLGQGPEFLTYFQNEAQLEKSRLLSDRFSAERPKGSFSTLEIQRTEQGDSAMYLCASSERTAEQFFGPGTRLTVL.